A single sample is the source of the 16 T cell receptor beta chains below, sequenced in a study of T cell clones after liver transplantation. Clones were read by immunoSEQ multiplex PCR, and TCRdb kept only the in-frame ones, dropping some. The sample consists of about 75,000 clones, roughly 80% of them appearing once. Sequenced material: CD4+ T cells from blood, taken roughly 50 months after liver transplant. These receptors all stem from a human patient who received a liver transplant. Some T cells may originate from the graft donor.

The chain joins TRBV12-5 to TRBJ1-1; D unresolved. CDR1 is LGHNT, CDR2 FRNRAP, per germline. CDR3 length: 12 amino acids. Between the trimmed V and J ends, which lost 4 bases and 2 bases, there was a span of 5 bases. CDR3 amino acids: CASGSRNTEAFF. The CDR3 DNA follows: TGTGCTAGTGGTTCCAGAAACACTGAAGCTTTCTTT. Variable domain in full (rest from reference TRBV12-5 and TRBJ1-1): DARVTQTPRHKVTEMGQEVTMRCQPILGHNTVFWYRQTMMQGLELLAYFRNRAPLDDSGMPKDRFSAEMPDATLATLKIQPSEPRDSAVYFCASGSRNTEAFFGQGTRLTVV.

V gene TRBV9 combines with J gene TRBJ2-3; TRBD2 agrees at 9 bases. J was trimmed by 4 bases and V by 3 bases; bases with no gene match: 3. There are 14 residues in the CDR3. Germline V lookup: CDR1 SGDLS, CDR2 YYNGEE. CDR3 in DNA: TGTGCCAGCAGCGAGGCGGGGGGGTCAGATACGCAGTATTTT. It translates to CASSEAGGSDTQYF.

This clone was seen just once. The chain recombines TRBV7-9 with TRBJ2-7; weak D call: TRBD1 (8 bases). The CDR3 loop spans 14 amino acids. Deletions cut 3 bases from V and 5 bases from J, with 14 bases between. Germline V CDR1 and CDR2: SEHNR, FQNEAQ (reference sequence). The CDR3 DNA reads TGTGCCAGCAGCTTCGGACAGGGAGGGAACGAGCAGTACTTC. Protein: CASSFGQGGNEQYF.

V is TRBV6-1 and J is TRBJ2-7; D is ambiguous. Germline lookup yields CDR1 MNHNS and CDR2 SASEGT. The CDR3 extends over 15 amino acids. Trimming cost V 1 base and J 3 bases, with 13 bases left between them. This CDR3 is CASSEGSGRFYEQYF. CDR3 sequence (DNA): TGTGCCAGCAGTGAAGGCTCTGGGCGGTTCTACGAGCAGTACTTC.

This clone was picked up one time. V gene TRBV6-6 combines with J gene TRBJ1-1, with a possible D match to TRBD1 (5 bases). Trimming shortened V by 6 bases and J by 1 base, and 9 bases separated the two germline ends. CDR3 length: 13 amino acids. Germline CDR1 reads MNHNY; CDR2 reads SVGAGI (reference sequence). The DNA of the CDR3 is TGTGCCAGCAGGTCCGGGGGGAACACTGAAGCTTTCTTT. Its translation is CASRSGGNTEAFF.

V gene TRBV10-3 combines with J gene TRBJ2-7, with D uncertain. Germline V CDR1 and CDR2: ENHRY, SYGVKD. The germline V and J ends were trimmed by 0 bases and 3 bases, with 3 bases remaining between them. The CDR3 is made up of 12 amino acids. The CDR3, as DNA: TGTGCCATCAGTGAGTCCGGCTACGAGCAGTACTTC. Residues: CAISESGYEQYF.

CDR3: CASSLGRHSPAGKVTQYF. CDR3 in DNA: TGTGCCAGCAGTTTAGGGCGGCATTCTCCGGCAGGCAAGGTGACCCAGTACTTC. The chain links TRBV28 to TRBJ2-5; D not resolved. Germline V gives CDR1 MDHEN, CDR2 SYDVKM. V lost 2 bases and J lost 7, with 26 bases in between. This CDR3 has 18 residues.

The chain joins TRBV6-1 to TRBJ2-7, with a weak D call TRBD2 (6 bases). Trimming stripped 2 bases from V and 7 bases from J, with 15 bases between. The CDR3 is 14 residues long. Germline values: CDR1 MNHNS, CDR2 SASEGT. The CDR3 loop is CASSELRDPPEQYF. The CDR3 nucleotides are TGTGCCAGCAGTGAATTGCGGGATCCCCCTGAGCAGTACTTC.

V gene TRBV5-1 combines with J gene TRBJ2-4, with 10 positions matching TRBD2. V lost 4 bases, J lost 6 bases, and 4 bases stayed unmatched. The CDR3 spans 14 residues. The germline V gene has CDR1 SGHRS and CDR2 YFSETQ. The CDR3 bases are TGCGCCAGCAGCCTAGCGGGAGATTTAAACATTCAGTACTTC. Translation: CASSLAGDLNIQYF.

This clone appeared a single time. V is TRBV7-8 and J is TRBJ2-5; D not certain. With 1 base removed from V and 4 bases from J, the gap between germline ends came to 16 bases. Looked up from germline, CDR1 is SGHVS and CDR2 is FQNEAQ. The CDR3 extends over 16 amino acids. Here the CDR3 reads CASSLVPPISRETQYF. The CDR3 bases are TGTGCCAGCAGCTTAGTGCCACCCATAAGTCGAGAGACCCAGTACTTC.

This clone has only one observation. This rearrangement joins TRBV6-1 to TRBJ2-2; the D call may be TRBD1 or TRBD2 (5 bases each). The CDR3 has 15 residues. Germline loops: CDR1 MNHNS, CDR2 SASEGT. Trimming shortened V by 5 bases and J by 7 bases, and 17 bases separated the two germline ends. The CDR3 nucleotides read TGTGCCAGCAGTACAGAAGATGGGGCGGGCGGGGAGCTGTTTTTT. Translation: CASSTEDGAGGELFF.

The V and J genes are TRBV5-4 and TRBJ1-1; D ambiguous. Between the trimmed V and J ends, which lost 1 base and 6 bases, there was a span of 13 bases. The CDR3 spans 14 residues. Germline V gene sequence: CDR1 SGHNT, CDR2 YYREEE (reference sequence). As DNA, the CDR3 is TGTGCCAGCAGCTTGAACTTGGTGGGCGCTGAAGCTTTCTTT. Translating it yields CASSLNLVGAEAFF.

DNA for the CDR3: TGTGCCAGCAGCTTGATAGGACAGGGCCTGAATGAGCAGTTCTTC. Translating gives CASSLIGQGLNEQFF. The chain links TRBV5-4 to TRBJ2-1; 8 nucleotides agree with TRBD1. This CDR3 region has 15 residues. CDR1 is SGHNT and CDR2 is YYREEE in the germline V gene (reference sequence). The trim removed 1 base at V and 7 bases at J, leaving 7 bases unmatched. Using reference TRBV5-4 and TRBJ2-1 for the parts outside the CDR3, the full variable domain is ETGVTQSPTHLIKTRGQQVTLRCSSQSGHNTVSWYQQALGQGPQFIFQYYREEENGRGNFPPRFSGLQFPNYSSELNVNALELDDSALYLCASSLIGQGLNEQFFGPGTRLTVL.

This chain uses TRBV4-3 with TRBJ1-2, with D unclear. The CDR3 spans 15 residues. Germline assignment: CDR1 LGHNA and CDR2 YSLEER. V shed 0 bases and J shed 8 bases, with 16 bases lying between them. The CDR3 nucleotides read TGCGCCAGCAGCCAAGATCTTAACCCGTACGGGGGCTACACCTTC. This translates into CASSQDLNPYGGYTF.

The chain uses TRBV15 and TRBJ2-5; 11 bases map to TRBD2. The ends lost 6 bases at V and 4 bases at J; junction bases unmatched: 1. The germline CDR1 and CDR2 sequences are LNHNV and YYDKDF (reference sequence). This CDR3 region has 13 residues. The CDR3 nucleotides read TGTGCCACCAGTCTAGCGGGGGGAGAGACCCAGTACTTC. Its translation: CATSLAGGETQYF.

This rearrangement joins TRBV7-9 to TRBJ1-1; D is ambiguous. CDR3 length: 13 residues. With 3 bases removed from V and 2 bases from J, the gap between germline ends came to 7 bases. Per germline, CDR1 SEHNR and CDR2 FQNEAQ (reference sequence). The CDR3 bases are TGTGCCAGCAGCTTGAAGGACAACACTGAAGCTTTCTTT. Translated, it gives CASSLKDNTEAFF.